Listed below are T cell receptor beta chains from one sample, sequenced in a study of blood T cell repertoires in COVID-19. Measured with immunoSEQ multiplex PCR; TCRdb has only the in-frame clones, and not every one. The sample lists some 150,000 clones, less than 90% occurring once. Sequenced input: peripheral blood. Source of these receptors: a human donor in a cohort sampled during active COVID-19. Both conserved end residues are part of each CDR3. A D gene is named only where the DNA matches it firmly. Expanded clones are given a class, and other clones once, few, many or no size at all.

d_gene: -
j_gene: TRBJ1-5
abundance: -
v_gene: TRBV19
CDR3aa: CASSIDPGGNQPQHF
CDR3nt: TGTGCCAGTAGTATAGATCCGGGGGGAAATCAGCCCCAGCATTTT

d_gene: -
j_gene: TRBJ2-7
abundance: -
v_gene: TRBV5-1
CDR3aa: CASSFGNTGEQYF
CDR3nt: TGCGCCAGCAGCTTCGGAAATACGGGCGAGCAGTACTTC

d_gene: TRBD1
j_gene: TRBJ1-1
abundance: -
v_gene: TRBV27
CDR3aa: CASVVGQGARTEAFF
CDR3nt: TGTGCCAGCGTCGTGGGACAGGGGGCGAGGACTGAAGCTTTCTTT

d_gene: TRBD1
j_gene: TRBJ1-1
abundance: once
v_gene: TRBV10-3
CDR3aa: CAIRTGIKTEAFF
CDR3nt: TGTGCCATCAGGACAGGGATAAAGACTGAAGCTTTCTTT

d_gene: -
j_gene: TRBJ2-4
abundance: -
v_gene: TRBV18
CDR3aa: CASSPKVDKDIQYF
CDR3nt: TGTGCCAGCTCACCAAAGGTCGACAAGGACATTCAGTACTTC

d_gene: TRBD2
j_gene: TRBJ2-5
abundance: -
v_gene: TRBV7-2
CDR3aa: CASSSRLAGGVETQYF
CDR3nt: TGTGCCAGCAGCTCACGACTAGCGGGGGGCGTGGAGACCCAGTACTTC

d_gene: -
j_gene: TRBJ2-4
abundance: -
v_gene: TRBV19
CDR3aa: CASSITRSLAKNIQYF
CDR3nt: TGTGCCAGTAGTATTACCAGGTCCCTAGCCAAAAACATTCAGTACTTC

d_gene: -
j_gene: TRBJ1-5
abundance: few
v_gene: TRBV28
CDR3aa: CASSLRPSAGRSNQPQHF
CDR3nt: TGTGCCAGCAGTCTACGCCCGAGCGCCGGTCGGAGCAATCAGCCCCAGCATTTT

d_gene: -
j_gene: TRBJ1-1
abundance: -
v_gene: TRBV5-1
CDR3aa: CASRWLNTEAFF
CDR3nt: TGCGCCAGCAGATGGCTGAACACTGAAGCTTTCTTT

d_gene: -
j_gene: TRBJ1-2
abundance: -
v_gene: TRBV5-1
CDR3aa: CASSRDTQPGYTF
CDR3nt: TGCGCCAGCAGCCGGGACACGCAACCTGGCTACACCTTC

d_gene: -
j_gene: TRBJ2-7
abundance: -
v_gene: TRBV11-3
CDR3aa: CASSSSGGNYEQYF
CDR3nt: TGTGCCAGCAGCTCCTCAGGGGGGAACTACGAGCAGTACTTC

d_gene: TRBD1
j_gene: TRBJ2-2
abundance: -
v_gene: TRBV15
CDR3aa: CATRGTEHTGELFF
CDR3nt: TGTGCCACCAGGGGGACAGAGCACACCGGGGAGCTGTTTTTT

d_gene: -
j_gene: TRBJ1-2
abundance: -
v_gene: TRBV19
CDR3aa: CATSRVLYGYTF
CDR3nt: TGTGCCACTTCCCGGGTCCTCTATGGCTACACCTTC

d_gene: TRBD2
j_gene: TRBJ2-1
abundance: -
v_gene: TRBV4-1
CDR3aa: CASSQELAGGRQFF
CDR3nt: TGCGCCAGCAGCCAAGAGCTAGCGGGGGGGAGGCAGTTCTTC

d_gene: TRBD2
j_gene: TRBJ2-3
abundance: once
v_gene: TRBV4-3
CDR3aa: CASSQDFRGGTDTQYF
CDR3nt: TGCGCCAGCAGCCAAGATTTCCGGGGGGGCACAGATACGCAGTATTTT

d_gene: -
j_gene: TRBJ2-4
abundance: -
v_gene: TRBV3-1/TRBV3-2
CDR3aa: CASSQDTRGGSQYF
CDR3nt: TGTGCCAGCAGCCAAGATACGAGGGGGGGCTCTCAGTACTTC

d_gene: -
j_gene: TRBJ1-4
abundance: once
v_gene: TRBV6-6
CDR3aa: CASSRNLATNEKLFF
CDR3nt: TGTGCCAGCAGTCGAAACTTGGCAACTAATGAAAAACTGTTTTTT

d_gene: -
j_gene: TRBJ2-7
abundance: -
v_gene: TRBV9
CDR3aa: CASSEAAVGYEQYF
CDR3nt: TGTGCCAGCAGCGAGGCAGCGGTGGGCTACGAGCAGTACTTC

d_gene: -
j_gene: TRBJ1-1
abundance: -
v_gene: TRBV30
CDR3aa: CAWARVSKTEAFF
CDR3nt: TGTGCCTGGGCGCGGGTCTCTAAAACTGAAGCTTTCTTT

d_gene: -
j_gene: TRBJ1-2
abundance: once
v_gene: TRBV19
CDR3aa: CASSMADYGYTF
CDR3nt: TGTGCCAGTAGTATGGCCGACTATGGCTACACCTTC

d_gene: -
j_gene: TRBJ2-3
abundance: -
v_gene: TRBV30
CDR3aa: CAWSPPLAWTDTQYF
CDR3nt: TGTGCCTGGAGCCCCCCCCTGGCCTGGACAGATACGCAGTATTTT

d_gene: TRBD1
j_gene: TRBJ1-4
abundance: -
v_gene: TRBV27
CDR3aa: CASSNTGGSLITNEKLFF
CDR3nt: TGTGCCAGCAGCAACACAGGGGGCAGTTTGATAACTAATGAAAAACTGTTTTTT

d_gene: -
j_gene: TRBJ2-6
abundance: -
v_gene: TRBV10-3
CDR3aa: CAISESMGRVSGANVLTF
CDR3nt: TGTGCCATCAGTGAGTCGATGGGCAGGGTCTCTGGGGCCAACGTCCTGACTTTC

d_gene: -
j_gene: TRBJ1-4
abundance: -
v_gene: TRBV15
CDR3aa: CATSRRSERGRGKLFF
CDR3nt: TGTGCCACCAGCAGACGCTCCGAGAGGGGCAGGGGAAAACTGTTTTTT

d_gene: -
j_gene: TRBJ2-3
abundance: many
v_gene: TRBV7-2
CDR3aa: CASSLVRGADTQYF
CDR3nt: TGTGCCAGCAGCTTAGTACGGGGGGCGGATACGCAGTATTTT

d_gene: -
j_gene: TRBJ1-5
abundance: -
v_gene: TRBV4-1
CDR3aa: CASSQVRGTNQPQHF
CDR3nt: TGCGCCAGCAGCCAAGTGAGGGGGACCAATCAGCCCCAGCATTTT

d_gene: -
j_gene: TRBJ2-7
abundance: -
v_gene: TRBV18
CDR3aa: CASSPPARIYEQYF
CDR3nt: TGTGCCAGCTCACCACCGGCTAGAATATACGAGCAGTACTTC

d_gene: -
j_gene: TRBJ2-6
abundance: once
v_gene: TRBV29-1
CDR3aa: CSVTEAGANVLTF
CDR3nt: TGCAGCGTGACAGAGGCTGGGGCCAACGTCCTGACTTTC

d_gene: TRBD1
j_gene: TRBJ2-5
abundance: -
v_gene: TRBV27
CDR3aa: CASRWTGAALGAETQYF
CDR3nt: TGTGCCAGCAGGTGGACAGGGGCTGCCTTGGGTGCCGAGACCCAGTACTTC

d_gene: -
j_gene: TRBJ1-1
abundance: -
v_gene: TRBV7-3
CDR3aa: CASSLGPGMNTEAFF
CDR3nt: TGTGCCAGCAGCCTAGGTCCAGGGATGAACACTGAAGCTTTCTTT

d_gene: -
j_gene: TRBJ2-5
abundance: -
v_gene: TRBV5-4
CDR3aa: CASRVVGGEGETQYF
CDR3nt: TGTGCCAGCAGAGTGGTGGGGGGAGAGGGGGAGACCCAGTACTTC

d_gene: -
j_gene: TRBJ2-1
abundance: -
v_gene: TRBV5-1
CDR3aa: CASTATQEGYEQFF
CDR3nt: TGCGCCAGCACCGCGACGCAGGAAGGCTATGAGCAGTTCTTC

d_gene: TRBD2
j_gene: TRBJ2-3
abundance: -
v_gene: TRBV7-2
CDR3aa: CASSRSGGAPRTDTQYF
CDR3nt: TGTGCCAGCAGCCGCAGCGGGGGTGCCCCCCGCACAGATACGCAGTATTTT

d_gene: -
j_gene: TRBJ1-2
abundance: many
v_gene: TRBV28
CDR3aa: CASNKRDYGYTF
CDR3nt: TGTGCCAGCAATAAGAGGGACTATGGCTACACCTTC

d_gene: TRBD1
j_gene: TRBJ1-2
abundance: few
v_gene: TRBV4-1
CDR3aa: CASSQDLGTGSGWYGYTF
CDR3nt: TGCGCCAGCAGCCAAGATCTCGGGACAGGGAGTGGCTGGTATGGCTACACCTTC

d_gene: TRBD1
j_gene: TRBJ2-5
abundance: -
v_gene: TRBV5-4
CDR3aa: CASSQMDRVQETQYF
CDR3nt: TGTGCCAGCAGCCAGATGGACAGGGTTCAAGAGACCCAGTACTTC

d_gene: -
j_gene: TRBJ1-6
abundance: once
v_gene: TRBV30
CDR3aa: CAWSSVRSPLHF
CDR3nt: TGTGCCTGGAGTAGCGTGCGTTCACCCCTCCACTTT

d_gene: TRBD1
j_gene: TRBJ2-1
abundance: -
v_gene: TRBV5-1
CDR3aa: CASSPGIRRGTGAYNEQFF
CDR3nt: TGCGCCAGCAGCCCGGGTATCCGGCGGGGGACAGGGGCCTACAATGAGCAGTTCTTC

d_gene: TRBD2
j_gene: TRBJ2-7
abundance: -
v_gene: TRBV5-1
CDR3aa: CASQPSGGLDEQYF
CDR3nt: TGCGCCAGCCAACCGAGCGGGGGCCTCGACGAGCAGTACTTC

d_gene: -
j_gene: TRBJ2-7
abundance: -
v_gene: TRBV4-1
CDR3aa: CASSQASGFHEQYF
CDR3nt: TGCGCCAGCAGCCAAGCTTCGGGGTTCCACGAGCAGTACTTC

d_gene: -
j_gene: TRBJ2-3
abundance: -
v_gene: TRBV11-2
CDR3aa: CASSNTGLGTDTQYF
CDR3nt: TGTGCCAGCAGCAACACAGGGTTAGGCACAGATACGCAGTATTTT

d_gene: -
j_gene: TRBJ2-7
abundance: -
v_gene: TRBV12-3/TRBV12-4
CDR3aa: CASSFSLDYEQYF
CDR3nt: TGTGCCAGCAGTTTTAGCCTCGACTACGAGCAGTACTTC

d_gene: TRBD1
j_gene: TRBJ2-7
abundance: -
v_gene: TRBV27
CDR3aa: CASSFIRDSYEQYF
CDR3nt: TGTGCCAGCAGTTTCATCCGGGACAGCTACGAGCAGTACTTC

d_gene: TRBD2
j_gene: TRBJ2-3
abundance: -
v_gene: TRBV30
CDR3aa: CAWSVGLTSGDTQYF
CDR3nt: TGTGCCTGGAGTGTAGGGTTGACTAGCGGGGATACGCAGTATTTT

d_gene: -
j_gene: TRBJ1-4
abundance: -
v_gene: TRBV2
CDR3aa: CASSFLKTGEQEKLFF
CDR3nt: TGTGCCAGCAGTTTCCTAAAGACAGGAGAACAGGAAAAACTGTTTTTT

d_gene: -
j_gene: TRBJ1-2
abundance: -
v_gene: TRBV7-2
CDR3aa: CASSLGALNYGYTF
CDR3nt: TGTGCCAGCAGCCTAGGGGCATTGAACTATGGCTACACCTTC

d_gene: -
j_gene: TRBJ2-7
abundance: few
v_gene: TRBV5-1
CDR3aa: CASSGSAYEQYF
CDR3nt: TGCGCCAGCAGCGGCAGCGCCTACGAGCAGTACTTC

d_gene: -
j_gene: TRBJ1-5
abundance: once
v_gene: TRBV7-2
CDR3aa: CASSSDRDQPQHF
CDR3nt: TGTGCCAGCAGCTCCGACAGAGACCAGCCCCAGCATTTT

d_gene: -
j_gene: TRBJ2-7
abundance: once
v_gene: TRBV6-2/TRBV6-3
CDR3aa: CASSWPIRREQYF
CDR3nt: TGTGCCAGCAGCTGGCCAATTCGTCGCGAGCAGTACTTC

d_gene: TRBD2
j_gene: TRBJ2-3
abundance: -
v_gene: TRBV9
CDR3aa: CASSAAGGTQYF
CDR3nt: TGTGCCAGCAGCGCAGCGGGGGGTACGCAGTATTTT

d_gene: -
j_gene: TRBJ2-6
abundance: -
v_gene: TRBV4-1
CDR3aa: CASSPGGGGGANVLTF
CDR3nt: TGCGCCAGCAGCCCCGGAGGCGGCGGGGGGGCCAACGTCCTGACTTTC

d_gene: TRBD1
j_gene: TRBJ2-7
abundance: -
v_gene: TRBV5-1
CDR3aa: CASSGDRSPYEQYF
CDR3nt: TGCGCCAGCAGCGGGGACAGGTCCCCCTACGAGCAGTACTTC

d_gene: TRBD1
j_gene: TRBJ2-7
abundance: -
v_gene: TRBV10-3
CDR3aa: CAIRDGQGRSYEQYF
CDR3nt: TGTGCCATCAGGGACGGACAGGGGAGGTCCTACGAGCAGTACTTC

d_gene: TRBD1
j_gene: TRBJ2-2
abundance: -
v_gene: TRBV7-2
CDR3aa: CASSSDRVGLFF
CDR3nt: TGTGCCAGCAGCTCAGACAGGGTTGGGCTGTTTTTT

d_gene: -
j_gene: TRBJ1-3
abundance: -
v_gene: TRBV3-1/TRBV3-2
CDR3aa: CASSRSRGSSGNTIYF
CDR3nt: TGTGCCAGCAGCCGGTCCCGGGGTAGCTCTGGAAACACCATATATTTT

d_gene: -
j_gene: TRBJ1-5
abundance: -
v_gene: TRBV19
CDR3aa: CASSPQGRGDNQPQHF
CDR3nt: TGTGCCAGTAGTCCTCAGGGGAGGGGCGACAATCAGCCCCAGCATTTT

d_gene: -
j_gene: TRBJ1-3
abundance: -
v_gene: TRBV19
CDR3aa: CASIGLFSGNTIYF
CDR3nt: TGTGCCAGTATCGGACTGTTCTCTGGAAACACCATATATTTT

d_gene: -
j_gene: TRBJ2-7
abundance: -
v_gene: TRBV18
CDR3aa: CASSPPKGREQYF
CDR3nt: TGTGCCAGCTCACCACCCAAGGGGCGAGAGCAGTACTTC